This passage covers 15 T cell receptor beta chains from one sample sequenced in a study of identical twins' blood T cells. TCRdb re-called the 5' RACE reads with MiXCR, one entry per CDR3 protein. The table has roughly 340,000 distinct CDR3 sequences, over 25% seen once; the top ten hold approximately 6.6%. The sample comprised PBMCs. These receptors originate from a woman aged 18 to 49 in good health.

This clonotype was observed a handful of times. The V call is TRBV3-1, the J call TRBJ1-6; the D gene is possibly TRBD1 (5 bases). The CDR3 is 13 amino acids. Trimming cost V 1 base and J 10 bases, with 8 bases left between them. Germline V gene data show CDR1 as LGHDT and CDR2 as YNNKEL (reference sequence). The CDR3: CASSQGRASPLHF. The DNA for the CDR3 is TGTGCCAGCAGCCAAGGCAGGGCCTCACCCCTCCACTTT.

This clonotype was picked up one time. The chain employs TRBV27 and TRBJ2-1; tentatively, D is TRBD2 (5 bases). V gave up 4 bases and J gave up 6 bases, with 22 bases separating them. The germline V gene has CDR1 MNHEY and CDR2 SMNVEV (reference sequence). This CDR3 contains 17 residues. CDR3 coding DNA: TGTGCCAGCAGTTCCTCCTGGACTGGCGGCCGCTTCAATGAGCAGTTCTTC. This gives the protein CASSSSWTGGRFNEQFF.

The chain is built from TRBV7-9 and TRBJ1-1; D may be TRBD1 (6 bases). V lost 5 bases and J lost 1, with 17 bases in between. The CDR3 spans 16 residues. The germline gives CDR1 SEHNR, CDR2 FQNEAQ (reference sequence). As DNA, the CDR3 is TGTGCCAGCAGCGCTGGACGGGGGGCAGGGAACACTGAAGCTTTCTTT. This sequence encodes CASSAGRGAGNTEAFF.

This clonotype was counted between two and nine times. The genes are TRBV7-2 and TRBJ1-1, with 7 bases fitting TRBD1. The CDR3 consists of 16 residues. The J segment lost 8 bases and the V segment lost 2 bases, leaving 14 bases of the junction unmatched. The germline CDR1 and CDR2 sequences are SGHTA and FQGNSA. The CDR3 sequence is CASSLLFTQGRGEAFF. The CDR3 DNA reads TGTGCCAGCAGCTTATTATTTACACAGGGGAGAGGAGAAGCTTTCTTT.

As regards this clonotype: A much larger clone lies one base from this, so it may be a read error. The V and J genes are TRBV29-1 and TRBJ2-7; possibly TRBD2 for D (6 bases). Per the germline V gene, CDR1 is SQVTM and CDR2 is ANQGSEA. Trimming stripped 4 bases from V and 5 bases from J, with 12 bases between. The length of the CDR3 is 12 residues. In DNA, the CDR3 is TGCAGCGTTGTCCGGGGGACCCACGAGCAGTACTTC. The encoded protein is CSVVRGTHEQYF.

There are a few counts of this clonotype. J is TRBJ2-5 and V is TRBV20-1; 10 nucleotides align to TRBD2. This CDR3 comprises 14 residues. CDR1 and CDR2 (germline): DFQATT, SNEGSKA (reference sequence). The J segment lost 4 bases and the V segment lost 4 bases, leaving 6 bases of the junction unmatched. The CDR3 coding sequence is TGCAGTGCTACCAGCGGGGGGGCGTCAGAGACCCAGTACTTC. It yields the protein CSATSGGASETQYF.

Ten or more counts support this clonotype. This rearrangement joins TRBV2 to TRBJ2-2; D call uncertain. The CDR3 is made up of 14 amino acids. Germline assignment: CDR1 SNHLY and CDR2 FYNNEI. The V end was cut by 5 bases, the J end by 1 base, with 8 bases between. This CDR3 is CASSLTRNTGELFF. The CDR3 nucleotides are TGTGCCAGCAGTTTAACACGGAACACCGGGGAGCTGTTTTTT.

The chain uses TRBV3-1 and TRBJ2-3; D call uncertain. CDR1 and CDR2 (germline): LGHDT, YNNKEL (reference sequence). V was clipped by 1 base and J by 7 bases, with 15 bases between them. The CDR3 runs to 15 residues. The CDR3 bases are TGTGCCAGCAGCCAAGGTGGCGGCAGGTTCAATACGCAGTATTTT. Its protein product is CASSQGGGRFNTQYF.

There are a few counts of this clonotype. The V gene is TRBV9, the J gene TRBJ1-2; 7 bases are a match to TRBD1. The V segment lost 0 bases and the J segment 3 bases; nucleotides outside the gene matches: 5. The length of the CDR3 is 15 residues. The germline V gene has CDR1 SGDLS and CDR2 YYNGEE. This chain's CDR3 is CASSVVDRADYGYTF. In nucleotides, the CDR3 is TGTGCCAGCAGCGTAGTAGACAGGGCCGACTATGGCTACACCTTC.

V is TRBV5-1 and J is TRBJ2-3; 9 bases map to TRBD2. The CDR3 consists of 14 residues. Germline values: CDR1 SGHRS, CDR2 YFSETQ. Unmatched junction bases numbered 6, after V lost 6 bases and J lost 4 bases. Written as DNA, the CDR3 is TGCGCCAGCAACCTAGCGGGGAATCCAGATACGCAGTATTTT. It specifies CASNLAGNPDTQYF.

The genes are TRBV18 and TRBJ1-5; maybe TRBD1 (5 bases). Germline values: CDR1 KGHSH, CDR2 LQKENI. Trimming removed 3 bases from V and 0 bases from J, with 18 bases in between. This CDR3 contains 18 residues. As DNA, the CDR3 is TGTGCCAGCTCACCGACAGCACTAGCGAAGTATAGCAATCAGCCCCAGCATTTT. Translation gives CASSPTALAKYSNQPQHF.

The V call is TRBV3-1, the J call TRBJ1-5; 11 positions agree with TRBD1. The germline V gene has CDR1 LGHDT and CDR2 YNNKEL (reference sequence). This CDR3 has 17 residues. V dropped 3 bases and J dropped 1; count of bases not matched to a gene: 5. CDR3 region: CASSHWTGGRSNQPQHF. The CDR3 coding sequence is TGTGCCAGCAGCCATTGGACAGGGGGCAGGAGCAATCAGCCCCAGCATTTT.

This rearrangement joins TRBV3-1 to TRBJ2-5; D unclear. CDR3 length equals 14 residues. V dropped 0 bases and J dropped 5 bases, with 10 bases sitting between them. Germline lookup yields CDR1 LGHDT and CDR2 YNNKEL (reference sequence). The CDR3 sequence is CASSQDRRFETQYF. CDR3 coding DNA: TGTGCCAGCAGCCAAGATCGCAGATTTGAGACCCAGTACTTC.

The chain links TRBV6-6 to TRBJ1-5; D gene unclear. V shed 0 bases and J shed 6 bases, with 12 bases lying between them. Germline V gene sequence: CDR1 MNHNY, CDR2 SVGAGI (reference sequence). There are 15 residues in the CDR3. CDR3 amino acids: CASSYSNLWGQPQHF. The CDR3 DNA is TGTGCCAGCAGTTACTCGAATTTGTGGGGTCAGCCCCAGCATTTT.

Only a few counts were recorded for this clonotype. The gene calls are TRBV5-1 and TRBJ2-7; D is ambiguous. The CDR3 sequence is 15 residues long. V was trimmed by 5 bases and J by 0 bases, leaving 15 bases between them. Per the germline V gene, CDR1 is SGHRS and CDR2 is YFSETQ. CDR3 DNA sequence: TGCGCCAGCAGTCGTTTAGCAGGAGCCTCCTACGAGCAGTACTTC. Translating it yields CASSRLAGASYEQYF.